Each of the 10 T cell receptor beta chains below was sequenced from the same sample in a study of brain T cells in children with intractable seizures. Clones were read by immunoSEQ multiplex PCR, and TCRdb kept only the in-frame ones, dropping some. The top ten clones hold 18% of a sample with around 10,000 clones, over 65% of them seen once. Surgery cases with the highest brain T cell transcript signatures were chosen for sequencing. Sequenced material: resected brain tissue, taken at surgery. These receptors came from a girl aged 2 to 9 with tuberous sclerosis and intractable seizures.

The rearrangement links TRBV3-1 (or the pseudogene TRBV3-2) to TRBJ2-7; no firm D call. Germline V gene data show CDR1 as LGHDT and CDR2 as YNNKEL (reference sequence). The CDR3 covers 11 residues. Trimming removed 1 base at V and 3 bases at J, with 1 base between. The CDR3: CASSQVYEQYF. CDR3 sequence (DNA): TGTGCCAGCAGCCAAGTCTACGAGCAGTACTTC.

The chain is built from TRBV7-2 and TRBJ1-6; 7 bases fit TRBD1. In germline, CDR1 is SGHTA, CDR2 FQGNSA. CDR3 length equals 15 residues. V lost 1 base and J lost 8; bases outside the gene matches: 5. The CDR3 sequence: CASSLVYRGDSPLHF. The CDR3 coding sequence is TGTGCCAGCAGCTTAGTATACAGGGGAGATTCACCCCTCCACTTT.

The rearrangement joins TRBV2 to TRBJ1-1; D gene ambiguous. The CDR3 extends over 12 amino acids. V was cut by 3 bases and J by 8 bases, with 10 bases left in between. CDR1 is SNHLY, CDR2 FYNNEI, per germline. CDR3 nucleotide sequence: TGTGCCAGCAGTGATGGGCAGTGGGAAGCTTTCTTT. Translation: CASSDGQWEAFF.

The rearrangement joins TRBV13 to TRBJ2-1; 7 positions agree with TRBD1. The germline V gene has CDR1 PRHDT and CDR2 FYEKMQ (reference sequence). Losses at the gene ends were 1 base for V and 3 bases for J; bases not matched to a gene: 6. The CDR3 contains 16 residues. CDR3 amino acids: CASSLVTRQGYNEQFF. The CDR3 region has the DNA TGTGCCAGCAGCTTAGTTACGAGACAGGGCTACAATGAGCAGTTCTTC.

V gene TRBV7-8 combines with J gene TRBJ1-5; TRBD1 is a possible D gene (5 bases). This CDR3 has 15 residues. Germline CDR1 is SGHVS and CDR2 is FQNEAQ. Trimming left V 1 base short and J 3 bases short, with 10 bases between. CDR3 amino acids: CASSLVPGNNQPQHF. The CDR3 DNA reads as TGTGCCAGCAGCTTAGTGCCAGGGAACAATCAGCCCCAGCATTTT.

A few counts support this clone. J is TRBJ1-5 and V is TRBV6-5; 7 bases are shared with TRBD1. CDR1 and CDR2 from the germline V gene are MNHEY and SVGAGI. The V and J ends lost 8 bases and 6 bases, in that order; junction bases with no gene match: 7. CDR3 length equals 13 residues. The CDR3 DNA is TGTGCCAGCCATACAGGGGAGGGTCAGCCCCAGCATTTT. It is translated as CASHTGEGQPQHF.

The rearrangement links TRBV5-4 to TRBJ2-2; D possibly corresponds to TRBD1 (7 bases). V was clipped by 1 base and J by 6 bases, with 19 bases between them. Germline lookup yields CDR1 SGHNT and CDR2 YYREEE (reference sequence). This CDR3 spans 17 amino acids. CDR3 nucleotides: TGTGCCAGCAGCTTGCTGGGGGGATACCAGGGGGCCGGGGAGCTGTTTTTT. It encodes CASSLLGGYQGAGELFF.

The table lists this clone with a few counts. This chain links TRBV5-3 with TRBJ2-3, with TRBD2 matching over 8 bases. TRBV5-3 is an ORF, with its function uncertain. V dropped 0 bases and J dropped 1; count of bases not matched to a gene: 13. This CDR3 region has 19 residues. The CDR3 DNA reads TGTGCCAGAAGCTTGGTGGGCGGGGGGAGTGTTATGGGCACAGATACGCAGTATTTT. Translation: CARSLVGGGSVMGTDTQYF.

V usage is TRBV3-1 (or the pseudogene TRBV3-2) and J usage is TRBJ1-1; D is perhaps TRBD1 (6 bases). This CDR3 region has 12 residues. Germline V gene lookup returns CDR1 LGHDT and CDR2 YNNKEL (reference sequence). With 2 bases removed from V and 11 bases from J, the gap between germline ends came to 12 bases. DNA for the CDR3: TGTGCCAGCAGCCAACAGGGGAATCGGGCTTTCTTT. It translates to CASSQQGNRAFF.

The chain couples TRBV2 to TRBJ2-7; tentative D call: TRBD1 (6 bases). V lost 4 bases and J 0 bases, leaving 10 bases between the germline ends. The CDR3 is 14 amino acids. Germline-derived CDR1 and CDR2 are SNHLY and FYNNEI. In nucleotides, the CDR3 is TGTGCCAGCAGTGGGCAGGGGTACTCCTACGAGCAGTACGTC. Its protein is CASSGQGYSYEQYV.